This T cell receptor (beta chain) came from a study of blood T cells in healthy people across ages (dated by TCRdb to between 2014 and 2017). Background for the entire study: In model experiments, roughly one uniquely barcoded TCR beta cDNA molecule per two T cells was captured by template switching. For two donors (one aged 18 to 29 and one aged 80 or older), the study analyzed two additional independent replicas of 1 million unique cDNA reads from the same blood draw. Donors of different ages were randomly distributed across sequencing lanes to avoid experimental bias. The study measured age-related changes in TCR beta repertoire diversity using deep sequencing normalized with unique cDNA molecular identifiers. The donors were split into four age groups: young (average around 16 years), middle-aged (more than 35), aged (over 55) and long-lived (under 85).

On the study overall, not on this receptor specifically: Compared with the aged group, the long-lived group had more naive CD4+ T cells, fewer expanded clones and increased TCR diversity, suggesting age selection. Observed TCR beta diversity per million T cells fell roughly linearly with age, and a significant reduction was already apparent by age around 36. Total diversity estimates from one million sequenced T cells were considered lower bounds and underestimates. The percentage of naive T cells measured by flow cytometry correlated strongly with observed TCR beta diversity. Because the CMV infection status of the donors was unknown, age-related changes in expanded clonotypes may potentially have been confounded. Since profiling was done on bulk unsorted PBMCs, naive and antigen-experienced compartments could not be conclusively compared.

Libraries were made using 5' RACE. The data were produced on an Illumina HiSeq 2500. The second PCR ran for roughly 6 to 11 cycles and used a J-beta primer mix along with a sample-barcoded 5' primer. Each TCR beta cDNA molecule received a unique molecular identifier from a template-switch 5' adaptor carrying 12 random nucleotides. At least 2.5 million CDR3-containing paired-end reads were obtained from each sample. All of the RNA was converted into first-strand cDNA using the Mint cDNA synthesis kit, with a TRBC-specific oligonucleotide serving as the primer. Following uracil-DNA glycosylase treatment, all cDNA underwent a first 18-cycle PCR with the universal primers M1SS and BC2_uni_R. The source study handled its data this way. For normalization, 1 million high-quality reads were randomly selected from each sample, with every read carrying a distinct molecular identifier. Reads sharing molecular identifiers were discarded rather than binned into consensus sequences. CDR3 identification, clonotype clustering and error correction used MiTCR with a Q25 quality threshold and the strictest error-elimination algorithm. A nonparametric unseen species model using Euler transformation provided a lower-bound estimate of total TCR beta diversity. TCRdb applied fastp at Q25 and MiXCR to the public reads, then kept only in-frame beta chains. Records with the same CDR3 protein are collapsed into one entry carrying the most frequent genes and DNA. TCRdb assigned the V and J calls; the authors' analysis was not used. In all, the sample holds 730,000 or so distinct CDR3 sequences, and roughly two fifths of those were seen once. The leading ten clones occupy around 32% of the sample.

From a lookup of the germline V gene, CDR1 and CDR2 are MNHEY and SVGEGT. The CDR3 runs 14 residues from the cysteine to the phenylalanine. Only the CDR3 portion is preserved as DNA: 42 bases, with reading frame beginning at the first base. Relative to germline, V is missing 5 bases and J is missing 15 bases, with 8 bases of the junction outside any gene match. Notes on this clonotype: It has no known antigen specificity. The sample holds no much larger clone one base away, and base qualities are not on file.

The roughly 37 donors, aged about 6 to 95 years, were systemically healthy Caucasian individuals from Russia. Roughly 11 milliliters of peripheral blood were drawn from each donor into EDTA-treated Vacutainer tubes. Ficoll-Paque density-gradient centrifugation was used to isolate PBMCs, with at least 6.5 million obtained per sample. Trizol reagent was used to extract total RNA from the PBMCs, yielding at least 5 micrograms per sample. Naive CD45RAhigh/CD27high T cell percentages were measured by flow cytometry on a PBMC aliquot from every donor. Specimen: blood. The receptor comes from a man older than 75 in good health. This receptor chain uses TRBV6-2 or TRBV6-3 and TRBJ2-1; TRBD2 matches 15 bases in the middle. The base sequence is TGTGCCAGCAGTCAAGGACTAGCGGGAGGGCCGGGGTTCTTC. This encodes CASSQGLAGGPGFF.